The rows below give T cell receptor beta chains drawn from one sample of a study of shared clonotypes between healthy human individuals. Clones were read by immunoSEQ multiplex PCR, and TCRdb kept only the in-frame ones, dropping some. The sample lists around 640,000 clones; around 96% were seen once. Sequencing was performed on naive CD8+ T cells sorted from blood. The receptor source for this set is a woman aged 25 to 39 in good health. Both conserved end residues are part of each CDR3. The D gene is left open where the match is weak. Clone size is shown for a subset of rows, as once, few, many or a class of expanded clone.

V: TRBV9
D: NA
size: NA
length: 16
J: TRBJ2-6
CDR3: CASTRLGRSGANVLTF
DNA: TGTGCCAGCACGCGTCTTGGGCGCTCTGGGGCCAACGTCCTGACTTTC

V: TRBV4-1
D: NA
size: NA
length: 14
J: TRBJ1-4
CDR3: CASSQSPGGEKLFF
DNA: TGCGCCAGCAGCCAAAGTCCGGGAGGTGAAAAACTGTTTTTT

V: TRBV27
D: TRBD2
size: NA
length: 16
J: TRBJ2-7
CDR3: CASSFLTSPQTYEQYF
DNA: TGTGCCAGCAGTTTTCTGACTAGCCCCCAAACCTACGAGCAGTACTTC

V: TRBV2
D: NA
size: NA
length: 14
J: TRBJ1-4
CDR3: CASTPGGQDEKLFF
DNA: TGTGCCAGCACCCCGGGGGGTCAGGATGAAAAACTGTTTTTT

V: TRBV19
D: NA
size: NA
length: 15
J: TRBJ2-5
CDR3: CASSQTGTGKETQYF
DNA: TGTGCCAGTAGTCAAACCGGGACGGGCAAAGAGACCCAGTACTTC

V: TRBV27
D: TRBD2
size: NA
length: 16
J: TRBJ2-1
CDR3: CASSPAAGEVYNEQFF
DNA: TGTGCCAGCAGTCCGGCAGCGGGAGAGGTGTACAATGAGCAGTTCTTC

V: TRBV11-2
D: NA
size: NA
length: 15
J: TRBJ1-1
CDR3: CASSLDRGRGTEAFF
DNA: TGTGCCAGCAGCTTAGATCGGGGGCGCGGGACTGAAGCTTTCTTT

V: TRBV5-5
D: NA
size: NA
length: 15
J: TRBJ1-4
CDR3: CASSLAYRENEKLFF
DNA: TGTGCCAGCAGCTTGGCCTATAGGGAGAATGAAAAACTGTTTTTT

V: TRBV15
D: NA
size: NA
length: 16
J: TRBJ1-5
CDR3: CATSRGDTLPGQPQHF
DNA: TGTGCCACCAGCAGAGGGGACACCCTCCCTGGGCAGCCCCAGCATTTT

V: TRBV2
D: NA
size: NA
length: 13
J: TRBJ1-1
CDR3: CASSQGMNTEAFF
DNA: TGTGCCAGCAGCCAGGGAATGAACACTGAAGCTTTCTTT

V: TRBV6-1
D: NA
size: NA
length: 15
J: TRBJ1-1
CDR3: CASSDDGGPGTEAFF
DNA: TGTGCCAGCAGTGATGACGGGGGCCCAGGAACTGAAGCTTTCTTT

V: TRBV15
D: NA
size: NA
length: 15
J: TRBJ2-7
CDR3: CATSREGDSSYEQYF
DNA: TGTGCCACCAGCAGAGAAGGGGATAGCTCCTACGAGCAGTACTTC

V: TRBV7-2
D: TRBD1
size: NA
length: 15
J: TRBJ1-4
CDR3: CASSQWDSVNEKLFF
DNA: TGTGCCAGCAGTCAGTGGGACAGCGTGAATGAAAAACTGTTTTTT

V: TRBV6-1
D: TRBD1
size: NA
length: 13
J: TRBJ2-7
CDR3: CAIGDRDSYEQYF
DNA: TGTGCCATCGGCGACAGGGACTCCTACGAGCAGTACTTC

V: TRBV5-1
D: NA
size: NA
length: 15
J: TRBJ2-7
CDR3: CASSLAQGGLYEQYF
DNA: TGCGCCAGCAGCTTGGCCCAGGGGGGGCTCTACGAGCAGTACTTC

V: TRBV1
D: NA
size: NA
length: 13
J: TRBJ2-1
CDR3: CSPTRTFHNEQFF
DNA: TGCAGTCCGACCAGGACCTTCCACAATGAGCAGTTCTTC

V: TRBV10-3
D: TRBD2
size: NA
length: 16
J: TRBJ2-1
CDR3: CAITTSGSPSYNEQFF
DNA: TGTGCCATCACTACTAGCGGGAGCCCATCCTACAATGAGCAGTTCTTC

V: TRBV5-1
D: NA
size: NA
length: 14
J: TRBJ2-7
CDR3: CASSLVGLAREQYF
DNA: TGCGCCAGCAGCTTGGTTGGCCTAGCGCGGGAGCAGTACTTC

V: TRBV7-8
D: TRBD2
size: NA
length: 16
J: TRBJ2-1
CDR3: CASSLVWREGQNEQFF
DNA: TGTGCCAGCAGCTTAGTGTGGCGGGAGGGCCAAAATGAGCAGTTCTTC

V: TRBV9
D: TRBD2
size: few
length: 14
J: TRBJ2-7
CDR3: CASSPSGIRSEQYF
DNA: TGTGCCAGCAGCCCGAGCGGGATTCGGTCCGAGCAGTACTTC

V: TRBV28
D: NA
size: NA
length: 14
J: TRBJ1-2
CDR3: CASSHLWGNYGYTF
DNA: TGTGCCAGCAGTCATCTATGGGGTAACTATGGCTACACCTTC

V: TRBV29-1
D: NA
size: NA
length: 13
J: TRBJ2-7
CDR3: CSVEAGHPYEQYF
DNA: TGCAGCGTTGAAGCGGGACACCCCTACGAGCAGTACTTC

V: TRBV13
D: NA
size: NA
length: 14
J: TRBJ2-7
CDR3: CASSLVGQINEQYF
DNA: TGTGCCAGCAGCTTAGTAGGTCAGATCAACGAGCAGTACTTC

V: TRBV28
D: NA
size: NA
length: 12
J: TRBJ2-5
CDR3: CATGTGKETQYF
DNA: TGTGCCACCGGGACGGGCAAGGAGACCCAGTACTTC

V: TRBV27
D: TRBD1
size: NA
length: 16
J: TRBJ2-3
CDR3: CASSRQTGSRTDTQYF
DNA: TGTGCCAGCAGTCGACAGACAGGGAGTCGCACAGATACGCAGTATTTT

V: TRBV6-5
D: NA
size: NA
length: 14
J: TRBJ2-1
CDR3: CASSYPGTHNEQFF
DNA: TGTGCCAGCAGTTATCCCGGGACCCACAATGAGCAGTTCTTC

V: TRBV28
D: NA
size: NA
length: 16
J: TRBJ1-4
CDR3: CASSLLQGWGNEKLFF
DNA: TGTGCCAGCAGCCTTCTCCAGGGTTGGGGGAATGAAAAACTGTTTTTT

V: TRBV27
D: NA
size: NA
length: 13
J: TRBJ2-1
CDR3: CASSLSKTFEQFF
DNA: TGTGCCAGCAGTTTATCGAAGACATTTGAGCAGTTCTTC

V: TRBV28
D: TRBD2
size: NA
length: 15
J: TRBJ2-1
CDR3: CASSLLAGGYNEQFF
DNA: TGTGCCAGCAGTTTACTAGCGGGGGGCTACAATGAGCAGTTCTTC

V: TRBV29-1
D: TRBD1
size: once
length: 14
J: TRBJ1-4
CDR3: CSVEPTGIDEKLFF
DNA: TGCAGCGTTGAACCGACAGGGATCGATGAAAAACTGTTTTTT

V: TRBV29-1
D: TRBD1
size: NA
length: 15
J: TRBJ2-5
CDR3: CSVEDRVGGWETQYF
DNA: TGCAGCGTTGAAGATCGGGTAGGGGGCTGGGAGACCCAGTACTTC

V: TRBV5-5
D: NA
size: NA
length: 16
J: TRBJ2-7
CDR3: CASSLYGDGSSYEQYF
DNA: TGTGCCAGCAGCTTGTATGGGGACGGGAGCTCCTACGAGCAGTACTTC

V: TRBV28
D: NA
size: NA
length: 17
J: TRBJ1-4
CDR3: CASSPPGPYATNEKLFF
DNA: TGTGCCAGCAGTCCCCCGGGTCCGTATGCAACTAATGAAAAACTGTTTTTT

V: TRBV28
D: NA
size: NA
length: 17
J: TRBJ2-2
CDR3: CASSSIGGLVNTGELFF
DNA: TGTGCCAGCAGTTCCATCGGGGGCCTGGTTAACACCGGGGAGCTGTTTTTT

V: TRBV28
D: TRBD1
size: NA
length: 13
J: TRBJ2-7
CDR3: CASGDRVSYEQYF
DNA: TGTGCCAGCGGTGACAGGGTATCCTACGAGCAGTACTTC

V: TRBV13
D: NA
size: once
length: 12
J: TRBJ2-3
CDR3: CASSLGVDTQYF
DNA: TGTGCCAGCAGCTTAGGTGTAGATACGCAGTATTTT

V: TRBV28
D: NA
size: NA
length: 14
J: TRBJ2-7
CDR3: CASSPSGVWGEQYF
DNA: TGTGCCAGCAGTCCTTCGGGGGTGTGGGGCGAGCAGTACTTC

V: TRBV11-2
D: TRBD2
size: NA
length: 18
J: TRBJ2-5
CDR3: CASSLDLSLAGGTETQYF
DNA: TGTGCCAGCAGCTTAGATCTGAGTCTAGCGGGAGGGACGGAGACCCAGTACTTC

V: TRBV7-6
D: NA
size: NA
length: 14
J: TRBJ2-1
CDR3: CASSLAVPSDEQFF
DNA: TGTGCCAGCAGCTTAGCGGTACCGTCCGATGAGCAGTTCTTC

V: TRBV2
D: TRBD1
size: NA
length: 16
J: TRBJ2-2
CDR3: CASWTGTGANTGELFF
DNA: TGTGCCAGCTGGACCGGGACAGGGGCAAACACCGGGGAGCTGTTTTTT

V: TRBV29-1
D: TRBD2
size: NA
length: 14
J: TRBJ2-1
CDR3: CSVSGLASLDEQFF
DNA: TGCAGCGTTTCGGGACTAGCGTCCCTTGATGAGCAGTTCTTC

V: TRBV7-3
D: TRBD1
size: NA
length: 17
J: TRBJ2-1
CDR3: CASSPGQGGLTDNEQFF
DNA: TGTGCCAGCAGTCCAGGACAGGGAGGACTAACGGACAATGAGCAGTTCTTC

V: TRBV14
D: TRBD2
size: NA
length: 20
J: TRBJ2-1
CDR3: CASSLHPGLAGGPPYNEQFF
DNA: TGTGCCAGCAGCCTACACCCGGGACTAGCGGGAGGACCACCCTACAATGAGCAGTTCTTC

V: TRBV5-6
D: NA
size: NA
length: 12
J: TRBJ2-7
CDR3: CASSLDGLEQYF
DNA: TGTGCCAGCAGCTTGGATGGGCTCGAGCAGTACTTC

V: TRBV5-1
D: NA
size: once
length: 15
J: TRBJ2-1
CDR3: CASSLAGVMDNEQFF
DNA: TGCGCCAGCAGCTTGGCGGGAGTCATGGACAATGAGCAGTTCTTC

V: TRBV19
D: NA
size: NA
length: 12
J: TRBJ2-7
CDR3: CASSITGNEQYF
DNA: TGTGCCAGTAGTATAACAGGGAACGAGCAGTACTTC

V: TRBV5-6
D: NA
size: NA
length: 13
J: TRBJ1-1
CDR3: CASSLAVGTEAFF
DNA: TGTGCCAGCAGCTTGGCCGTAGGCACTGAAGCTTTCTTT

V: TRBV23-1
D: TRBD1
size: NA
length: 17
J: TRBJ1-1
CDR3: CASSQSNRTGVNTEAFF
DNA: TGCGCCAGCAGTCAATCGAACCGGACAGGGGTGAACACTGAAGCTTTCTTT

V: TRBV13
D: NA
size: NA
length: 15
J: TRBJ2-7
CDR3: CASSRGGLASYEQYF
DNA: TGTGCCAGCAGCCGAGGGGGGCTAGCCTCCTACGAGCAGTACTTC

V: TRBV30
D: NA
size: NA
length: 11
J: TRBJ2-3
CDR3: CASSATDTQYF
DNA: TGTGCCAGTAGTGCCACAGATACGCAGTATTTT

V: TRBV7-6
D: TRBD2
size: NA
length: 18
J: TRBJ2-7
CDR3: CASSLGGPPLAGVNEQYF
DNA: TGTGCCAGCAGCTTAGGGGGACCTCCTCTAGCGGGAGTGAATGAGCAGTACTTC

V: TRBV27
D: TRBD1
size: NA
length: 15
J: TRBJ1-2
CDR3: CASSPPGQGDYGYTF
DNA: TGTGCCAGCAGCCCACCCGGACAGGGTGACTATGGCTACACCTTC

V: TRBV21-1
D: NA
size: NA
length: 17
J: TRBJ2-7
CDR3: CASSKALLGRPYYEQYF
DNA: TGTGCCAGCAGCAAAGCGCTGTTAGGCCGGCCGTACTACGAGCAGTACTTC

V: TRBV7-8
D: TRBD2
size: NA
length: 15
J: TRBJ2-7
CDR3: CASSLASSGSTEQYF
DNA: TGTGCCAGCAGCTTAGCGTCTAGCGGGAGTACCGAGCAGTACTTC